The 30 T cell receptor beta chains given below trace back to one sample, sequenced in a study of technical replicates of blood from a handful of donors. The table came from immunoSEQ multiplex PCR; TCRdb's copy has only in-frame clones and leaves some out. The data contain tens of thousands of clones, 94% of them singletons. Sequencing was carried out using T cells isolated from PBMCs. Every receptor here comes from a human donor in good health.

This chain connects TRBV10-2 to TRBJ2-7, with 8 bases lining up with TRBD2. There are 16 residues in the CDR3. The V gene end was trimmed by 3 bases and the J gene end by 3 bases; junction bases not matched to a gene: 10. The V gene's germline CDR1 is WSHSY and CDR2 SAAADI. The CDR3 DNA reads as TGCGCCAGCAGTGATTTTGGGGTAGCGGGGAACTACGAGCAGTACTTC. It translates to CASSDFGVAGNYEQYF.

The chain is built from TRBV5-4 and TRBJ2-3; D is possibly TRBD1 (6 bases). The CDR3 runs 12 residues. V shed 4 bases and J shed 6 bases, with 9 bases lying between them. Looked up from germline, CDR1 is SGHNT and CDR2 is YYREEE (reference sequence). The chain's CDR3 is CASSPGADTQYF. The DNA for the CDR3 is TGTGCCAGCAGCCCAGGGGCGGATACGCAGTATTTT.

The V call is TRBV11-1, the J call TRBJ2-3; 8 nucleotides align to TRBD2. This CDR3 has 16 residues. V lost 3 bases to trimming and J lost 2 bases; unmatched junction nucleotides: 7. Germline lookup yields CDR1 SGHAT and CDR2 FQDESV (reference sequence). Here the CDR3 reads CASSFRSGGITDTQYF. The CDR3 coding sequence is TGTGCCAGCAGCTTCAGAAGCGGGGGTATCACAGATACGCAGTATTTT.

In this sample, this clone turned up a few times. CDR3 residues: CASSPGGGFGNQPQHF. Here the CDR3 DNA reads TGTGCCAGCAGCCCAGGTGGGGGGTTCGGCAATCAGCCCCAGCATTTT. V usage is TRBV14 and J usage is TRBJ1-5; TRBD1 might be the D (5 bases). With 4 bases removed from V and 2 bases from J, the gap between germline ends came to 15 bases. The CDR3 consists of 16 residues. Germline V gene data show CDR1 as SGHDN and CDR2 as FVKESK.

The rearrangement joins TRBV10-3 to TRBJ2-2, with D possibly matching TRBD1 (5 bases). The V gene's germline CDR1 is ENHRY and CDR2 SYGVKD. Trimming took 3 bases from V and 8 from J, leaving 19 bases between them. This CDR3 has 16 residues. CDR3 in amino acids: CAISESGIFVSGELFF. DNA of the CDR3: TGTGCCATCAGTGAATCAGGGATTTTTGTTTCGGGGGAGCTGTTTTTT.

In DNA form, the CDR3 reads TGTGCCAGCAGCGGAATGACAGGGAATAATGAAAAACTGTTTTTT. Translated, it gives CASSGMTGNNEKLFF. V gene TRBV6-5 combines with J gene TRBJ1-4, with 7 bases identical to TRBD1. Germline-derived CDR1 and CDR2 are MNHEY and SVGAGI. CDR3 length equals 15 residues. V lost 6 bases to trimming and J lost 4 bases; unmatched junction nucleotides: 8.

The genes are TRBV6-6 and TRBJ1-3, with D unclear. CDR1 is MNHNY and CDR2 is SVGAGI in the germline V gene (reference sequence). The V end was cut by 0 bases, the J end by 8 bases, with 5 bases between. The CDR3 has 12 residues. For the CDR3, the DNA is TGTGCCAGCAGTTACTCCGTAGACACCATATATTTT. It specifies CASSYSVDTIYF.

The rearrangement joins TRBV19 to TRBJ2-5; D might be TRBD2 (6 bases). With 6 bases removed from V and 6 bases from J, the gap between germline ends came to 14 bases. In germline, CDR1 is LNHDA, CDR2 SQIVND (reference sequence). This CDR3 is built from 13 residues. The chain's CDR3 is CASSWASDKTQYF. The CDR3 DNA reads as TGTGCCAGTAGCTGGGCTAGCGATAAGACCCAGTACTTC.

This chain joins TRBV10-3 and TRBJ2-4; D may be TRBD1 (5 bases). The V end was cut by 5 bases, the J end by 2 bases, with 13 bases between. CDR1 and CDR2 (germline): ENHRY, SYGVKD. The CDR3 runs 15 residues. This chain's CDR3 is CAISSSDSSKNIQYF. The CDR3 nucleotides are TGTGCCATCAGTAGCTCTGACAGCTCCAAAAACATTCAGTACTTC.

CDR3: CASSSDTYDRSYGYTF. The CDR3 nucleotides are TGTGCCAGCAGCTCCGATACCTACGACAGAAGCTATGGCTACACCTTC. The chain recombines TRBV7-9 with TRBJ1-2, with D perhaps matching TRBD1 (5 bases). Germline CDR1 reads SEHNR; CDR2 reads FQNEAQ (reference sequence). CDR3 length: 16 residues. V was trimmed by 4 bases and J by 4 bases, leaving 19 bases between them.

The chain is built from TRBV9 and TRBJ1-3, with 7 nucleotides matching TRBD1. Germline trimming cut 3 bases from V and 0 bases from J; bases unmatched to any gene: 9. The germline V gene has CDR1 SGDLS and CDR2 YYNGEE. The CDR3 is 17 residues long. The CDR3 DNA reads as TGTGCCAGCAGCGCGTCGGTAGGGACAGCCTCTGGAAACACCATATATTTT. Protein product: CASSASVGTASGNTIYF.

The chain uses TRBV6-5 and TRBJ1-2, with TRBD1 identical over 10 bases. Germline CDR1 reads MNHEY; CDR2 reads SVGAGI. With V trimmed by 0 bases and J by 4 bases, 2 bases remained unmatched. This CDR3 region has 15 residues. CDR3 bases: TGTGCCAGCAGTTACTCGACAGGGGGCGCCTATGGCTACACCTTC. Residues: CASSYSTGGAYGYTF.

The chain carries TRBV9 and TRBJ2-5; D gene unclear. This CDR3 is 14 amino acids long. Germline V gene data show CDR1 as SGDLS and CDR2 as YYNGEE. The germline V and J ends were trimmed by 5 bases and 2 bases, with 13 bases remaining between them. The CDR3 sequence is CASSREEYQETQYF. DNA for the CDR3: TGTGCCAGCAGTCGTGAGGAGTATCAAGAGACCCAGTACTTC.

The V call is TRBV5-1, the J call TRBJ2-1; 7 bases map to TRBD1. The J segment lost 7 bases and the V segment lost 0 bases, leaving 13 bases of the junction unmatched. This CDR3 has 17 residues. Germline-derived CDR1 and CDR2 are SGHRS and YFSETQ. The CDR3 DNA is TGCGCCAGCAGCTTGGACTACGGTACAGGGGCTCGTAATGAGCAGTTCTTC. This encodes CASSLDYGTGARNEQFF.

The chain employs TRBV5-1 and TRBJ1-2, with D tentatively TRBD1 (6 bases). Looked up from germline, CDR1 is SGHRS and CDR2 is YFSETQ. The V gene lost 0 bases and the J gene lost 3 bases, with 21 bases spanning the gap. The CDR3 contains 18 residues. The CDR3 DNA sequence: TGCGCCAGCAGCTTGGGGGGGTGGACAGCACCCCGGGACTATGGCTACACCTTC. Protein: CASSLGGWTAPRDYGYTF.

The J gene is TRBJ1-1, the V gene TRBV14; D is ambiguous. Between the trimmed V and J ends, which lost 2 bases and 3 bases, there was a span of 4 bases. The CDR3 covers 12 residues. Germline loops: CDR1 SGHDN, CDR2 FVKESK. This CDR3 is CASSQRYTEAFF. The CDR3 bases are TGTGCCAGCAGCCAACGGTACACTGAAGCTTTCTTT.

The chain recombines TRBV5-6 with TRBJ1-1; TRBD1 matches 8 bases. Per germline, CDR1 SGHDT and CDR2 YYEEEE. The CDR3 is made up of 15 amino acids. The J segment lost 5 bases and the V segment lost 1 base, leaving 7 bases of the junction unmatched. The CDR3 spells CASSLRWTGRTEAFF. CDR3 DNA sequence: TGTGCCAGCAGCTTGAGGTGGACAGGGCGGACTGAAGCTTTCTTT.

The chain uses TRBV18 and TRBJ1-2; 9 bases agree with TRBD1. The germline V gene encodes CDR1 KGHSH and CDR2 LQKENI. Trimming cost V 3 bases and J 10 bases; bases outside gene matches: 3. The CDR3 contains 12 residues. The CDR3 here is CASSPWDRDYTF. The CDR3 region has the DNA TGTGCCAGCTCACCGTGGGACAGGGACTACACCTTC.

The chain joins TRBV13 to TRBJ2-2, with a weak D call TRBD1 (6 bases). CDR3 size: 14 residues. Trimming pared 5 bases from V and 5 bases from J, leaving 12 bases between. Germline V gene sequence: CDR1 PRHDT, CDR2 FYEKMQ (reference sequence). The CDR3 DNA sequence: TGTGCCAGCAGCGAAGGACAGTATACCGGGGAGCTGTTTTTT. It translates to CASSEGQYTGELFF.

The chain has TRBV5-4 and TRBJ1-4; 12 positions match TRBD1. CDR3 size: 16 residues. Germline CDR1 and CDR2: SGHNT and YYREEE (reference sequence). With V trimmed by 4 bases and J by 8 bases, 9 bases remained unmatched. The CDR3 nucleotides are TGTGCCAGCAGCCTCGGGACAGGGGGCCTTAGGGAAAAACTGTTTTTT. Translated: CASSLGTGGLREKLFF.

The gene calls are TRBV18 and TRBJ1-1; D ambiguous. The V gene lost 1 base and the J gene lost 4 bases, with 10 bases spanning the gap. Germline V lookup: CDR1 KGHSH, CDR2 LQKENI. The CDR3 has 14 amino acids. The CDR3 region is CASSPQVEVTEAFF. The CDR3 DNA is TGTGCCAGCTCACCACAAGTCGAGGTCACTGAAGCTTTCTTT. Together with reference TRBV18 and TRBJ1-1, the CDR3 gives the full variable domain: NAGVMQNPRHLVRRRGQEARLRCSPMKGHSHVYWYRQLPEEGLKFMVYLQKENIIDESGMPKERFSAEFPKEGPSILRIQQVVRGDSAAYFCASSPQVEVTEAFFGQGTRLTVV.

This rearrangement joins TRBV13 to TRBJ2-1; TRBD2 aligns across 12 bases. J gave up 9 bases and V 4 bases, and 10 bases lay outside the gene matches. The CDR3 has 16 residues. The germline V gene encodes CDR1 PRHDT and CDR2 FYEKMQ (reference sequence). Here the CDR3 DNA reads TGTGCCAGCAGCTGGACGACTAGCGGGGGTTTAGGTGAGCAGTTCTTC. It specifies CASSWTTSGGLGEQFF.

The gene calls are TRBV7-9 and TRBJ2-1; 13 nucleotides align to TRBD2. Germline lookup yields CDR1 SEHNR and CDR2 FQNEAQ (reference sequence). CDR3 length: 19 amino acids. V was clipped by 4 bases and J by 2 bases; unmatched bases: 11. The DNA for the CDR3 is TGTGCCAGCAGCTCAACAGAGGGACTAGCGGGGTTTACCTACAATGAGCAGTTCTTC. Its protein is CASSSTEGLAGFTYNEQFF.

CDR3 DNA: TGTGCCAGCAGCTTCCAGGGGAACACTGAAGCTTTCTTT. Its translation is CASSFQGNTEAFF. This chain connects TRBV11-2 to TRBJ1-1, with a weak D call TRBD1 (5 bases). The CDR3 runs to 13 residues. Trimming stripped 3 bases from V and 1 base from J, with 6 bases between. The germline V gene encodes CDR1 SGHAT and CDR2 FQNNGV.

The chain carries TRBV29-1 and TRBJ1-2; no reliable D call. CDR3 length equals 11 residues. Germline loops: CDR1 SQVTM, CDR2 ANQGSEA. V was trimmed by 6 bases and J by 2 bases, leaving 7 bases between them. The CDR3 DNA reads TGCAGCGTCGGAGACAACTATGGCTACACCTTC. It yields the protein CSVGDNYGYTF.

The CDR3 protein is CASTKGGYSNQPQHF. In nucleotides, the CDR3 is TGCGCCAGCACCAAGGGAGGGTATAGCAATCAGCCCCAGCATTTT. The gene calls are TRBV10-2 and TRBJ1-5; D not resolved. Germline lookup yields CDR1 WSHSY and CDR2 SAAADI. V dropped 7 bases and J dropped 0 bases, with 13 bases sitting between them. The CDR3 consists of 15 residues.

This sequence joins TRBV5-6 and TRBJ2-4, with 7 bases matching TRBD2. J lost 8 bases, V lost 0 bases, and 20 bases had no gene match. CDR1 is SGHDT and CDR2 is YYEEEE in the germline V gene. CDR3 length equals 19 residues. This CDR3 reads CASSLAVKGTINPRDIQYF. As DNA, the CDR3 is TGTGCCAGCAGCTTGGCCGTTAAGGGGACTATCAATCCGAGGGACATTCAGTACTTC.

V gene TRBV29-1 combines with J gene TRBJ2-7, with TRBD2 identical over 10 bases. Germline V gene sequence: CDR1 SQVTM, CDR2 ANQGSEA. The trim removed 4 bases at V and 4 bases at J, leaving 4 bases unmatched. The CDR3 contains 13 residues. The CDR3 nucleotides read TGCAGCGTTGTCCTAGCGGGAGAGTACGAGCAGTACTTC. Amino acid sequence: CSVVLAGEYEQYF.

This clone was seen a single time. This chain connects TRBV14 to TRBJ1-3, with 8 bases identical to TRBD1. After removal of 0 bases from V and 7 bases from J, the junction contained 17 bases not matched to a gene. The V gene's germline CDR1 is SGHDN and CDR2 FVKESK. The CDR3 sequence is 19 residues long. CDR3 amino acids: CASSQDRGTGPYNLNTIYF. CDR3 DNA: TGTGCCAGCAGCCAAGATCGGGGGACAGGCCCGTATAACCTTAACACCATATATTTT. Together with reference TRBV14 and TRBJ1-3, the CDR3 gives the full variable domain: EAGVTQFPSHSVIEKGQTVTLRCDPISGHDNLYWYRRVMGKEIKFLLHFVKESKQDESGMPNNRFLAERTGGTYSTLKVQPAELEDSGVYFCASSQDRGTGPYNLNTIYFGEGSWLTVV.

The chain uses TRBV11-3 and TRBJ2-2; the match to TRBD1 covers 7 bases. The germline V gene encodes CDR1 SGHNT and CDR2 YENEEA. This CDR3 has 18 residues. V was pared by 0 bases and J by 1 base, with 8 bases of the junction left unmatched. CDR3 DNA sequence: TGTGCCAGCAGCTTAGATCGAACAGGGGCGCGGAACACCGGGGAGCTGTTTTTT. Amino acid sequence: CASSLDRTGARNTGELFF.